This TCR beta chain stems from a study of T cells after somatic rescue of genetic block. The CDR3 has 14 residues. Trimming shortened V by 4 bases and J by 5 bases, and 14 bases separated the two germline ends. The germline V gene encodes CDR1 MNHEY and CDR2 SMNVEV (reference sequence). Clones were sequenced by immunoSEQ multiplex PCR, and TCRdb holds only the in-frame ones, with some missing. The profile shows about 72,000 clones, around 90% of them singletons. The receptor was derived from a young man. The rearrangement uses TRBV27 and TRBJ1-1; possibly TRBD1 for D (5 bases). The sample taken for sequencing was peripheral blood mononuclear cells (PBMCs). For the CDR3, the DNA is TGTGCCAGCAGTTGGGCAGGGCGGAGGACTGAAGCTTTCTTT. As protein: CASSWAGRRTEAFF.